This T cell receptor beta chain was found in a study of cytomegalovirus exposure and HLA in healthy donors. General observations from the study: A few of the chains that were CMV-associated were confirmed in vitro to be specific for CMV antigens.

Details on this clone: Its matching antigen is unknown.

The PCR used 60 Vbeta and 13 Jbeta primers. Assay: immunoSEQ multiplex PCR; the TCRdb copy retains only in-frame clones and omits some. The repertoire holds about 160,000 clones, with approximately 80% as singletons. The clonotype was recovered from a boy between 2 and 10 years old in good health and CMV-seronegative. Sequencing was carried out using PBMCs.

The CDR3 bases are TGTGCCAGCAAGGGGACCGGGAGAGATGGTGAGCAGTTCTTC. It encodes CASKGTGRDGEQFF. J is TRBJ2-1 and V is TRBV21-1; no check of the table's D call, TRBD2, against the DNA was made. TRBV21-1 is labeled a pseudogene. CDR3 length: 14 amino acids.